This T cell receptor beta chain comes out of a study of cytomegalovirus exposure and HLA in healthy donors. Whole-study results and caveats: The likely origin of a cluster of highly shared sequence variants was a sequencing artifact. Most of the TCR beta V segments (in an earlier analysis) were productive either about 87% or about 30% of the time. Among TCR sequences, most were rare, though some public TCRs appeared in many donors.

On this clone itself: Its antigen is still unknown.

The primer mix had 60 Vbeta and 13 Jbeta primers. Measured with immunoSEQ multiplex PCR; TCRdb has only the in-frame clones, and not every one. The sample includes roughly 130,000 clones, roughly 72% of them seen just once. The clonotype was recovered from a man aged 35 to 55 in good health and CMV-seronegative. The sample taken for sequencing was PBMCs.

The CDR3 DNA follows: TGTGCCAGCTCACCCTCTATTACGGGGAACACTGAAGCTTTCTTT. As protein: CASSPSITGNTEAFF. The rearrangement uses TRBV18 and TRBJ1-1; D is unclear. V lost 3 bases to trimming and J lost 1 base, with 12 bases between them. CDR1 is KGHSH, CDR2 LQKENI, per germline. CDR3 length: 15 residues. Full variable domain (missing parts from reference TRBV18 and TRBJ1-1): NAGVMQNPRHLVRRRGQEARLRCSPMKGHSHVYWYRQLPEEGLKFMVYLQKENIIDESGMPKERFSAEFPKEGPSILRIQQVVRGDSAAYFCASSPSITGNTEAFFGQGTRLTVV.